Following are 24 T cell receptor beta chains from one sample sequenced in a study of blood T cell repertoires in COVID-19. Only in-frame clones appear in the TCRdb table, and some are missing; sequencing was by immunoSEQ multiplex PCR. Here the sample spans about 310,000 clones, approximately 88% being singletons. Sequenced: PBMCs or T cells enriched from blood (not recorded which). These receptors came from a man aged 55 to 70 who had recovered from COVID-19.

The gene calls are TRBV14 and TRBJ2-2; D perhaps matches TRBD1 (6 bases). This CDR3 region has 17 residues. V lost 0 bases and J 0 bases, leaving 11 bases between the germline ends. The germline V gene has CDR1 SGHDN and CDR2 FVKESK. The CDR3 region has the DNA TGTGCCAGCAGCCAAGATCTAACAGGGCCGAACACCGGGGAGCTGTTTTTT. This gives the protein CASSQDLTGPNTGELFF.

This clone was observed a handful of times. This sequence joins TRBV6-1 and TRBJ2-5; 7 bases are shared with TRBD1. Germline CDR1 MNHNS, CDR2 SASEGT. This CDR3 is built from 14 residues. V trimming: 0 bases; J trimming: 5 bases; junction bases outside the gene matches: 3. As DNA, the CDR3 is TGTGCCAGCAGTGAAGCAGGGACAGCCGAGACCCAGTACTTC. Protein product: CASSEAGTAETQYF.

CDR3 nucleotide sequence: TGTGCCAGCAGTTCGATTCGGGGGACGGGAGGCCCGTTTTACGAGCAGTACTTC. Translated, it gives CASSSIRGTGGPFYEQYF. The chain combines TRBV28 with TRBJ2-7; 7 nucleotides agree with TRBD2. This CDR3 spans 18 amino acids. Germline CDR1 MDHEN, CDR2 SYDVKM. V was clipped by 4 bases and J by 4 bases; unmatched bases: 19.

The chain combines TRBV3-1 (or the pseudogene TRBV3-2) with TRBJ2-2, with 7 bases identical to TRBD1. Germline loops: CDR1 LGHDT, CDR2 YNNKEL (reference sequence). The ends lost 5 bases at V and 1 base at J; junction bases unmatched: 4. The CDR3 has 15 amino acids. For the CDR3, the DNA is TGTGCCAGCAGCGAGGGACAGAAGAACACCGGGGAGCTGTTTTTT. Translation gives CASSEGQKNTGELFF.

The chain has TRBV19 and TRBJ2-1, with 8 nucleotides matching TRBD1. CDR3 length equals 17 residues. With V trimmed by 5 bases and J by 6 bases, 15 bases remained unmatched. In germline, CDR1 is LNHDA, CDR2 SQIVND (reference sequence). The CDR3 region has the DNA TGTGCCAGTAGTCCCCACAGGGGGTATGAGCTGGGCAATGAGCAGTTCTTC. Protein sequence: CASSPHRGYELGNEQFF.

This chain links TRBV5-1 with TRBJ2-7; 8 bases are a match to TRBD1. The CDR3 covers 14 residues. CDR1 and CDR2 from the germline V gene are SGHRS and YFSETQ. With 2 bases clipped from V and 4 bases from J, the junction kept 5 bases outside the gene matches. CDR3 sequence: CASSFGQGPYEQYF. In nucleotides, the CDR3 is TGCGCCAGCAGCTTCGGACAGGGTCCTTACGAGCAGTACTTC. Full variable domain (remainder filled in from reference TRBV5-1 and TRBJ2-7): KAGVTQTPRYLIKTRGQQVTLSCSPISGHRSVSWYQQTPGQGLQFLFEYFSETQRNKGNFPGRFSGRQFSNSRSEMNVSTLELGDSALYLCASSFGQGPYEQYFGPGTRLTVT.

J is TRBJ1-1 and V is TRBV29-1; perhaps TRBD1 as D (6 bases). Per the germline V gene, CDR1 is SQVTM and CDR2 is ANQGSEA. This CDR3 comprises 16 residues. V gave up 3 bases and J gave up 5 bases, with 22 bases separating them. CDR3 in DNA: TGCAGCGTTGACGATAGGGCAGGGGATGGTGTAACTGAAGCTTTCTTT. It specifies CSVDDRAGDGVTEAFF. The full variable domain, with the rest looked up from reference TRBV29-1 and TRBJ1-1, is SAVISQKPSRDICQRGTSLTIQCQVDSQVTMMFWYRQQPGQSLTLIATANQGSEATYESGFVIDKFPISRPNLTFSTLTVSNMSPEDSSIYLCSVDDRAGDGVTEAFFGQGTRLTVV.

The chain joins TRBV4-1 to TRBJ2-1, with 9 bases identical to TRBD1. The CDR3 is 18 residues long. The ends lost 0 bases at V and 4 bases at J; junction bases unmatched: 10. CDR1 is MGHRA, CDR2 YSYEKL, per germline. Here the CDR3 DNA reads TGCGCCAGCAGCCAAGATAGTAGGCAAGGACAGGGGTACAATGAGCAGTTCTTC. It specifies CASSQDSRQGQGYNEQFF.

The chain couples TRBV29-1 to TRBJ2-7; D perhaps matches TRBD2 (5 bases). V lost 3 bases, J lost 5 bases, and 14 bases lay in between. Germline values: CDR1 SQVTM, CDR2 ANQGSEA. The CDR3 covers 13 residues. In DNA, the CDR3 is TGCAGCGTTGATTTCGGGAATAGGGACGAGCAGTACTTC. This translates into CSVDFGNRDEQYF.

The chain joins TRBV7-3 to TRBJ1-1; unclear D gene. Germline V gene sequence: CDR1 SGHTA, CDR2 FQGTGA. The V and J ends lost 2 bases and 3 bases respectively, with 7 bases between them. The CDR3 is 13 residues long. This CDR3 reads CASSLYTDTEAFF. The CDR3 bases are TGTGCCAGCAGCTTATATACAGACACTGAAGCTTTCTTT.

This clone showed up just a few times. In DNA, the CDR3 is TGCGCCAGCAGCCAAGAATCCGGGAGGGGGGACAATGAGCAGTTCTTC. The encoded protein is CASSQESGRGDNEQFF. The chain couples TRBV4-1 to TRBJ2-1; 8 bases are shared with TRBD2. The junction had 6 bases not matched to a gene; V was cut back by 0 bases and J by 5 bases. CDR3 length: 16 residues. Per the germline V gene, CDR1 is MGHRA and CDR2 is YSYEKL.

This clone was recorded a few times. The chain joins TRBV19 to TRBJ2-1; D not resolved. Trimming cost V 4 bases and J 0 bases, with 16 bases left between them. The germline V gene encodes CDR1 LNHDA and CDR2 SQIVND (reference sequence). This CDR3 has 17 amino acids. CDR3: CASSRVSFRSSYNEQFF. The CDR3 coding sequence is TGTGCCAGTAGTAGGGTTTCCTTCCGGAGCTCCTACAATGAGCAGTTCTTC.

A single count supports this clone. This chain joins TRBV5-1 and TRBJ2-7; 8 nucleotides agree with TRBD2. CDR1 SGHRS and CDR2 YFSETQ come from the germline V gene. Losses at the gene ends were 2 bases for V and 0 bases for J; bases not matched to a gene: 13. This CDR3 has 18 residues. The CDR3 spells CASSLQGSGTRSSYEQYF. The CDR3 nucleotides read TGCGCCAGCAGCTTACAGGGTTCCGGGACTAGGAGCTCCTACGAGCAGTACTTC.

The rearrangement links TRBV18 to TRBJ2-7, with D perhaps matching TRBD2 (5 bases). V dropped 3 bases and J dropped 5 bases, with 20 bases sitting between them. This CDR3 is built from 16 residues. CDR1 and CDR2 from the germline V gene are KGHSH and LQKENI. Written as DNA, the CDR3 is TGTGCCAGCTCACCGAGAGGGAGTAGCGCTAGGGACGAGCAGTACTTC. It is translated as CASSPRGSSARDEQYF.

This chain connects TRBV21-1 to TRBJ1-5. TRBV21-1 is deemed a pseudogene. CDR3 length: 18 residues. CDR3 DNA sequence: TGTGCCAGCAGCCCAAACGGGTTGGTCCCCTATAGCAATCAGCCCCAGCATTTT. Its translation: CASSPNGLVPYSNQPQHF.

This sequence joins TRBV6-5 and TRBJ2-7; possible D gene TRBD2, 6 bases. CDR1 and CDR2 (germline): MNHEY, SVGAGI. This CDR3 region has 14 residues. Trimming pared 6 bases from V and 0 bases from J, leaving 12 bases between. CDR3 coding DNA: TGTGCCAGCAGACTCGCCGGGAGCTCCTACGAGCAGTACTTC. This sequence encodes CASRLAGSSYEQYF.

A single count supports this clone. The rearrangement links TRBV7-6 to TRBJ2-2; 14 bases map to TRBD2. The CDR3 has 20 residues. Trimming cost V 2 bases and J 2 bases; bases outside gene matches: 10. Germline CDR1 reads SGHVS; CDR2 reads FNYEAQ. The CDR3 loop is CASSLKGRLAGGPNTGELFF. DNA of the CDR3: TGTGCCAGCAGCTTAAAGGGAAGACTAGCGGGAGGGCCTAACACCGGGGAGCTGTTTTTT. Full variable domain (remainder filled in from reference TRBV7-6 and TRBJ2-2): GAGVSQSPRYKVTKRGQDVALRCDPISGHVSLYWYRQALGQGPEFLTYFNYEAQQDKSGLPNDRFSAERPEGSISTLTIQRTEQRDSAMYRCASSLKGRLAGGPNTGELFFGEGSRLTVL.

The genes are TRBV9 and TRBJ2-7; 9 bases align to TRBD1. This CDR3 has 15 residues. Trimming removed 4 bases from V and 1 base from J; junction bases left unmatched: 6. Germline CDR1 and CDR2: SGDLS and YYNGEE. The CDR3 coding sequence is TGTGCCAGCAGCCCCGGGACAGGGTGGTCCTACGAGCAGTACTTC. This encodes CASSPGTGWSYEQYF.

The gene calls are TRBV9 and TRBJ1-3, with unresolved D. The germline gives CDR1 SGDLS, CDR2 YYNGEE. V was shortened by 2 bases and J by 0 bases, with 15 bases between the two germline ends. CDR3 length: 17 amino acids. The DNA of the CDR3 is TGTGCCAGCAGCGTGGCTCCGGACTTCAGCTCTGGAAACACCATATATTTT. Amino acid sequence: CASSVAPDFSSGNTIYF.

The CDR3: CATRAGTSIFTTQYF. The CDR3 DNA is TGTGCCACCAGAGCCGGGACTAGCATCTTTACTACGCAGTATTTT. This chain connects TRBV24-1 to TRBJ2-3; 9 bases are a match to TRBD2. This CDR3 region has 15 residues. Germline loops: CDR1 KGHDR, CDR2 SFDVKD. The junction had 12 bases not matched to a gene; V was cut back by 7 bases and J by 8 bases.

The rearrangement joins TRBV28 to TRBJ1-1; D unresolved. This CDR3 has 15 residues. Germline V gives CDR1 MDHEN, CDR2 SYDVKM. Deletions cut 0 bases from V and 1 base from J, with 9 bases between. CDR3 sequence: CASSLWAGKNTEAFF. DNA of the CDR3: TGTGCCAGCAGTTTATGGGCGGGAAAGAACACTGAAGCTTTCTTT.

The gene calls are TRBV29-1 and TRBJ1-2; 11 bases are shared with TRBD1. This CDR3 is built from 16 residues. Germline values: CDR1 SQVTM, CDR2 ANQGSEA. Trimming cost V 3 bases and J 7 bases; bases outside gene matches: 13. The CDR3, as DNA: TGCAGCGTTGATGCCAGCTGGGGGACAGGGGGTTCTGGCTACACCTTC. Encoded protein: CSVDASWGTGGSGYTF.

The J gene is TRBJ2-4, the V gene TRBV28; TRBD2 matches 13 bases. The CDR3 is made up of 18 amino acids. J was trimmed by 0 bases and V by 4 bases; bases with no gene match: 6. Germline CDR1 reads MDHEN; CDR2 reads SYDVKM. For the CDR3, the DNA is TGTGCCAGCAGTTCCGGGACTAGCGGGATTATAGCCAAAAACATTCAGTACTTC. As protein: CASSSGTSGIIAKNIQYF.

Details on this clone: One junction end does not reproduce the germline sequence, and a read error may be involved. The gene calls are TRBV5-1 and TRBJ2-7; TRBD2 aligns across 13 bases. CDR3 length: 14 residues. The germline V gene has CDR1 SGHRS and CDR2 YFSETQ. The CDR3 here is CASSDGTSGIPQHF. The CDR3 nucleotides read TGCGCCAGCAGCGACGGGACTAGCGGGATCCCCCAACATTTC.